Presented here are 4 T cell receptor beta chains from one specimen sequenced in a study of response to subunit inactivated influenza vaccine. MiXCR, run by TCRdb on the RT-PCR reads, gives a single entry per CDR3 protein. In the table there are about 650,000 distinct CDR3 sequences, about 15% of which are singletons. Source: PBMCs from blood, taken 12 days after vaccination. Receptors originate from a man between 45 and 60 years old who received an inactivated influenza vaccine.

This clonotype was seen repeatedly, ten times or more. The rearrangement uses TRBV5-1 and TRBJ2-1; 8 bases line up with TRBD2. Per the germline V gene, CDR1 is SGHRS and CDR2 is YFSETQ. With 0 bases clipped from V and 9 bases from J, the junction kept 8 bases outside the gene matches. CDR3 length equals 15 residues. The CDR3 DNA sequence: TGCGCCAGCAGCTTGGCAAGCGGGAGTGTTGGTGAGCAGTTCTTC. Translating gives CASSLASGSVGEQFF.

This clonotype was seen a handful of times. The rearrangement links TRBV6-2 or TRBV6-3 to TRBJ1-3; D is unresolved. The CDR3 has 15 residues. The ends were cut back, 0 bases at V and 1 base at J, with 7 bases in the middle. The germline V gene has CDR1 MNHEY and CDR2 SVGEGT. CDR3 loop: CASSYSMESGNTIYF. In nucleotides, the CDR3 is TGTGCCAGCAGTTACTCGATGGAGTCTGGAAACACCATATATTTT.

The chain carries TRBV15 and TRBJ2-7; 11 positions match TRBD1. The CDR3 is 15 amino acids. V lost 2 bases to trimming and J lost 6 bases; unmatched junction nucleotides: 6. Germline lookup yields CDR1 LNHNV and CDR2 YYDKDF (reference sequence). This CDR3 reads CATSRNPGQGVEQYF. Written as DNA, the CDR3 is TGTGCCACCAGCAGAAATCCGGGACAGGGGGTCGAGCAGTACTTC.

This clonotype was seen repeatedly, ten times or more. This sequence joins TRBV27 and TRBJ2-3; 7 bases are shared with TRBD1. V lost 8 bases and J lost 7; bases outside the gene matches: 24. Germline-derived CDR1 and CDR2 are MNHEY and SMNVEV (reference sequence). The CDR3 totals 18 residues. CDR3 DNA sequence: TGTGCCAGCTCTTACGCCCTCATGACAGGGAATGTTCTAAATACGCAGTATTTT. This encodes CASSYALMTGNVLNTQYF.